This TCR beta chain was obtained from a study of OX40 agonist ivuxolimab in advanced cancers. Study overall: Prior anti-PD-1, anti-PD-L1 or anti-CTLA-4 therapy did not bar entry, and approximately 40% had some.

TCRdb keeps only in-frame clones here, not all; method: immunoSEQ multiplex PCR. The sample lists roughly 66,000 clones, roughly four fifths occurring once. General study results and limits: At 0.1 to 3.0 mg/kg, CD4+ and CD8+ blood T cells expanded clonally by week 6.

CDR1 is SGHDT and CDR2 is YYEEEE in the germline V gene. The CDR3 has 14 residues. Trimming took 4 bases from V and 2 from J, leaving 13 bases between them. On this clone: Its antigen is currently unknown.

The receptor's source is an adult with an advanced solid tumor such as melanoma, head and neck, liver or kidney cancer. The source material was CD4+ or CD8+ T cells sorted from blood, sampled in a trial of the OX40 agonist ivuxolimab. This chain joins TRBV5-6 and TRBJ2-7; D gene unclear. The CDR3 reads CASSARTRTYEQYF. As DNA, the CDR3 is TGTGCCAGCAGCGCGAGGACGCGCACCTACGAGCAGTACTTC.